This is a list of T cell receptor beta chains from one sample in a study of cytomegalovirus exposure and HLA in healthy donors. Profiling relied on immunoSEQ multiplex PCR, and the TCRdb table lists in-frame clones only, not all of them. The sample shows 150,000 to 200,000 clones, around nine tenths of them seen only once. The sequenced sample consisted of PBMCs. All receptors come from a young man in good health and CMV-seropositive. CDR3s include the opening cysteine and the closing phenylalanine or tryptophan. Each record gives: J gene, D gene, clone size, V gene, CDR3 protein, CDR3 DNA. D genes are given only for firm matches. Size is stated for part of the rows, as once, few or many counts, or as a class when the clone is expanded.

>TRBJ1-5|-|once|TRBV5-5
CASSLEGYGQPQHF
TGTGCCAGCAGCTTGGAAGGGTACGGGCAGCCCCAGCATTTT
>TRBJ2-6|TRBD1|-|TRBV4-3
CASSPDRALSGANVLTF
TGCGCCAGCAGCCCGGACAGGGCTCTCTCTGGGGCCAACGTCCTGACTTTC
>TRBJ2-5|TRBD1|-|TRBV5-1
CASSLPLVTGGAETQYF
TGCGCCAGCAGCTTGCCCCTAGTGACAGGGGGCGCGGAGACCCAGTACTTC
>TRBJ2-1|-|-|TRBV11-3
CASSRWGGDRNEQFF
TGTGCCAGCAGCCGGTGGGGGGGCGATAGGAATGAGCAGTTCTTC
>TRBJ1-2|-|few|TRBV5-1
CASSFTGRINYGYTF
TGCGCCAGCAGCTTTACGGGGAGGATAAACTATGGCTACACCTTC
>TRBJ1-2|TRBD1|-|TRBV4-3
CASSQVGGQGGLYGYTF
TGCGCCAGCAGCCAAGTCGGGGGACAGGGGGGATTGTATGGCTACACCTTC
>TRBJ1-2|-|-|TRBV6-5
CASSNSYGYTF
TGTGCCAGCAGTAACAGTTATGGCTACACCTTC
>TRBJ2-3|-|-|TRBV9
CASSVDEGITDTQYF
TGTGCCAGCAGCGTAGATGAGGGGATCACAGATACGCAGTATTTT
>TRBJ1-3|-|once|TRBV11-2
CASSLEGDTGNTIYF
TGTGCCAGCAGCTTAGAGGGAGATACTGGAAACACCATATATTTT
>TRBJ2-7|TRBD1|-|TRBV7-3
CARSGTGVNEQYF
TGTGCCAGGTCCGGGACAGGGGTTAACGAGCAGTACTTC
>TRBJ2-7|-|-|TRBV9
CASSLHRDSYEQYF
TGTGCCAGCAGCCTCCACAGGGACTCCTACGAGCAGTACTTC
>TRBJ2-5|TRBD2|-|TRBV6-6
CASSYETSGQETQYF
TGTGCCAGCAGTTATGAGACTAGCGGACAAGAGACCCAGTACTTC
>TRBJ2-2|-|-|TRBV4-3
CASSQVGTGELFF
TGCGCCAGCAGCCAAGTGGGCACCGGGGAGCTGTTTTTT
>TRBJ1-5|-|once|TRBV10-3
CAISESVRGRGNQPQHF
TGTGCCATCAGTGAGTCGGTGAGGGGCCGGGGCAATCAGCCCCAGCATTTT
>TRBJ1-1|TRBD1|-|TRBV5-6
CASSYSAGGTEAFF
TGTGCCAGCAGCTATTCGGCAGGGGGTACTGAAGCTTTCTTT
>TRBJ2-3|-|-|TRBV5-1
CASSQNGADTQYF
TGCGCCAGCTCCCAGAACGGGGCAGATACGCAGTATTTT
>TRBJ2-1|-|-|TRBV9
CASSVKLSGSYNEQFF
TGTGCCAGCAGCGTAAAGCTGTCAGGGTCGTACAATGAGCAGTTCTTC
>TRBJ2-7|-|-|TRBV5-4
CASSLLGIEQYF
TGTGCCAGCAGCTTGTTGGGGATCGAGCAGTACTTC
>TRBJ1-1|-|-|TRBV2
CASRWEGRAEAFF
TGTGCCAGCAGGTGGGAGGGCAGGGCTGAAGCTTTCTTT
>TRBJ2-7|-|-|TRBV6-1
CASSERSGVGEQYF
TGTGCCAGCAGTGAAAGGTCGGGAGTTGGTGAGCAGTACTTC
>TRBJ1-4|-|-|TRBV5-1
CASSPSRGNEKLFF
TGCGCCAGCAGCCCCTCCAGGGGTAATGAAAAACTGTTTTTT
>TRBJ2-7|TRBD1|-|TRBV4-3
CASSWSGTGESYEQYF
TGCGCCAGCAGCTGGTCCGGGACAGGGGAATCCTACGAGCAGTACTTC
>TRBJ2-7|TRBD2|-|TRBV27
CASSLGASGSYEQYF
TGTGCCAGCAGCCTAGGGGCTAGCGGGAGTTACGAGCAGTACTTC
>TRBJ2-7|-|-|TRBV5-5
CASSPRPFLYEQYF
TGTGCCAGCAGCCCCAGACCCTTCCTCTACGAGCAGTACTTC
>TRBJ1-1|-|once|TRBV9
CASSVAGGNTEAFF
TGTGCCAGCAGCGTAGCGGGGGGTAACACTGAAGCTTTCTTT
>TRBJ2-7|-|-|TRBV7-2
CASSLGSVHEQYF
TGTGCCAGCAGCTTAGGGTCGGTCCACGAGCAGTACTTC
>TRBJ2-7|TRBD2|-|TRBV7-6
CASSRGLAGGGEQYF
TGTGCCAGCAGCCGGGGGCTAGCGGGAGGGGGCGAGCAGTACTTC
>TRBJ2-7|-|-|TRBV7-6
CASSPRATGLSYEQYF
TGTGCCAGCAGCCCCCGGGCGACAGGTTTATCCTACGAGCAGTACTTC
>TRBJ2-3|-|-|TRBV5-1
CASSLTDVDTQYF
TGCGCCAGCAGCTTGACCGATGTGGATACGCAGTATTTT
>TRBJ2-2|-|-|TRBV27
CASRSYTGELFF
TGTGCCAGCAGGAGCTACACCGGGGAGCTGTTTTTT
>TRBJ1-6|TRBD1|-|TRBV5-1
CASSLGQGFGNSPLHF
TGCGCCAGCAGCCTCGGACAGGGGTTTGGGAACTCACCCCTCCACTTT
>TRBJ2-1|-|once|TRBV5-1
CASSLGVGGYNEQFF
TGCGCCAGCAGCTTGGGTGTGGGAGGATACAATGAGCAGTTCTTC
>TRBJ2-3|TRBD2|once|TRBV7-2
CASSLTSGRSDTQYF
TGTGCCAGCAGCCTAACTAGCGGGCGCTCAGATACGCAGTATTTT
>TRBJ1-1|-|-|TRBV19
CASRSNMNTEAFF
TGTGCCAGTAGAAGTAACATGAACACTGAAGCTTTCTTT
>TRBJ1-2|TRBD1|-|TRBV5-4
CASSLQGVSYGYTF
TGTGCCAGCAGCTTACAGGGGGTGTCCTATGGCTACACCTTC
>TRBJ2-5|-|-|TRBV7-6
CASSRNLGGKETQYF
TGTGCCAGCAGCAGGAATTTGGGGGGAAAAGAGACCCAGTACTTC
>TRBJ2-7|TRBD2|-|TRBV9
CASNLAGAGEQYF
TGTGCCAGCAACCTAGCGGGGGCGGGGGAGCAGTACTTC
>TRBJ2-3|-|-|TRBV7-2
CASSFNPSTDTQYF
TGTGCCAGCAGCTTCAACCCTAGCACAGATACGCAGTATTTT
>TRBJ2-7|TRBD2|-|TRBV6-1
CASSERRLAGDEQYF
TGTGCCAGCAGTGAACGGAGGCTAGCGGGGGACGAGCAGTACTTC
>TRBJ2-1|TRBD2|-|TRBV5-6
CASSYRLAGGLRAYNEQFF
TGTGCCAGCAGTTACCGACTAGCGGGAGGCCTCCGGGCCTACAATGAGCAGTTCTTC
>TRBJ1-3|-|-|TRBV7-6
CASSLHPSGNTIYF
TGTGCCAGCAGCTTACACCCCTCTGGAAACACCATATATTTT
>TRBJ2-2|TRBD1|-|TRBV5-6
CASSLAGTGMSGELFF
TGTGCCAGCAGCTTGGCCGGGACAGGGATGTCCGGGGAGCTGTTTTTT